The 25 T cell receptor beta chains below all came from one sample that was sequenced in a study of naive and memory T cell subsets. The beta constant-region primer was an equimolar mix of two oligonucleotides covering TRBC1 and TRBC2. Ligated cDNA was amplified by four rounds of PCR with nested alpha and beta constant-region primers and SP2. TCRdb independently ran MiXCR on the UMI-ligation and nested PCR reads; one entry per CDR3 protein. Here the sample spans over 100,000 distinct CDR3 sequences, about 36% being singletons. Material for sequencing was central memory CD4+ T cells from blood. Every receptor here comes from a human donor in good health.

The table lists this clonotype with many counts. This CDR3 reads CASSSGRDYEQYF. CDR3 coding DNA: TGTGCCAGCAGTAGCGGGAGGGACTACGAGCAGTACTTC. J is TRBJ2-7 and V is TRBV2; 10 nucleotides agree with TRBD2. The CDR3 is made up of 13 amino acids. V lost 5 bases to trimming and J lost 3 bases; unmatched junction nucleotides: 1. Germline CDR1 SNHLY, CDR2 FYNNEI. Based on the CDR3 plus reference TRBV2 and TRBJ2-7, the full variable domain is EPEVTQTPSHQVTQMGQEVILRCVPISNHLYFYWYRQILGQKVEFLVSFYNNEISEKSEIFDDQFSVERPDGSNFTLKIRSTKLEDSAMYFCASSSGRDYEQYFGPGTRLTVT.

The rearrangement links TRBV20-1 to TRBJ2-7; D unresolved. Germline CDR1 and CDR2: DFQATT and SNEGSKA (reference sequence). The V and J ends lost 6 bases and 6 bases respectively, with 12 bases between them. CDR3 length equals 11 residues. CDR3 sequence (DNA): TGCAGTGCCGGTACAGTTTTCGAGCAGTACTTC. This sequence encodes CSAGTVFEQYF.

The chain is built from TRBV5-1 and TRBJ2-5, with 12 bases lining up with TRBD2. The CDR3 runs to 15 residues. Trimming removed 5 bases from V and 2 bases from J; junction bases left unmatched: 4. Looked up from germline, CDR1 is SGHRS and CDR2 is YFSETQ. The CDR3 region is CASRKTSGSQETQYF. As DNA, the CDR3 is TGCGCCAGCAGGAAGACTAGCGGGAGTCAAGAGACCCAGTACTTC.

The chain is built from TRBV7-6 and TRBJ2-1; 9 bases align to TRBD1. The CDR3 consists of 16 residues. Germline V lookup: CDR1 SGHVS, CDR2 FNYEAQ. V trimming: 1 base; J trimming: 8 bases; junction bases outside the gene matches: 9. DNA of the CDR3: TGTGCCAGCAGCTTAGGTTACAGGGGGCTTCGGGATGAGCAGTTCTTC. Protein: CASSLGYRGLRDEQFF.

The V gene is TRBV12-3 or TRBV12-4, the J gene TRBJ1-5, with TRBD1 identical over 7 bases. The V gene end was trimmed by 6 bases and the J gene end by 4 bases; junction bases not matched to a gene: 9. The CDR3 is made up of 15 amino acids. This CDR3 is CASRITGQANQPQHF. CDR3 coding DNA: TGTGCCAGCAGGATAACAGGACAGGCAAATCAGCCCCAGCATTTT.

This chain connects TRBV28 to TRBJ1-2, with 7 nucleotides matching TRBD1. The CDR3 contains 14 residues. V lost 4 bases, J lost 4 bases, and 6 bases stayed unmatched. CDR1 is MDHEN, CDR2 SYDVKM, per germline. The CDR3, as DNA: TGTGCCAGCAGTTGGGACAGCACAGGCTATGGCTACACCTTC. Translation gives CASSWDSTGYGYTF.

This clonotype has a count of ten or more. V gene TRBV3-1 combines with J gene TRBJ2-1; D might be TRBD2 (6 bases). CDR1 LGHDT and CDR2 YNNKEL come from the germline V gene (reference sequence). The CDR3 spans 13 residues. V was cut by 4 bases and J by 7 bases, with 11 bases left in between. The CDR3 region has the DNA TGTGCCAGCAGCCTATTGCGGGGAAATGAGCAGTTCTTC. Translating gives CASSLLRGNEQFF.

This clonotype was found a few times. V is TRBV4-3 and J is TRBJ2-7; D unresolved. The CDR3 covers 14 residues. Germline assignment: CDR1 LGHNA and CDR2 YSLEER. V was shortened by 1 base and J by 4 bases, with 11 bases between the two germline ends. The CDR3 sequence: CASSQGDSRYEQYF. For the CDR3, the DNA is TGCGCCAGCAGCCAAGGAGACTCTCGGTACGAGCAGTACTTC.

In this sample, this clonotype turned up a few times. V gene TRBV12-3 or TRBV12-4 combines with J gene TRBJ1-5; the D is unclear. This CDR3 spans 13 amino acids. V lost 2 bases to trimming and J lost 2 bases, with 4 bases between them. This CDR3 is CASSLQGNQPQHF. In nucleotides, the CDR3 is TGTGCCAGCAGTTTACAGGGCAATCAGCCCCAGCATTTT.

This clonotype was observed many times. The chain recombines TRBV27 with TRBJ2-3; 7 nucleotides agree with TRBD2. CDR3 length: 19 amino acids. Losses at the gene ends were 7 bases for V and 7 bases for J; bases not matched to a gene: 26. Germline CDR1 is MNHEY and CDR2 is SMNVEV (reference sequence). The DNA of the CDR3 is TGTGCCAGCACTCAGGGTGGCCCCAAACTAGCGTTGGGGCCTCATACGCAGTATTTT. Translating it yields CASTQGGPKLALGPHTQYF.

The V and J genes are TRBV29-1 and TRBJ2-5, with 7 bases lining up with TRBD2. Losses at the gene ends were 4 bases for V and 5 bases for J; bases not matched to a gene: 7. The CDR3 contains 13 residues. The germline V gene has CDR1 SQVTM and CDR2 ANQGSEA. CDR3 DNA: TGCAGCGTTGGGTACACGGGAGGTGAGACCCAGTACTTC. Translating it yields CSVGYTGGETQYF.

This clonotype has at least ten counts. This chain joins TRBV20-1 and TRBJ2-3; weak D call: TRBD2 (5 bases). The CDR3 extends over 12 amino acids. Germline CDR1 DFQATT, CDR2 SNEGSKA (reference sequence). Trimming removed 4 bases at V and 4 bases at J, with 9 bases between. CDR3 sequence reads: CSAIAGSDTQYF. The CDR3 nucleotides read TGCAGTGCTATCGCGGGCTCAGATACGCAGTATTTT.

The V call is TRBV29-1, the J call TRBJ2-1; 7 bases fit TRBD1. J gave up 7 bases and V 5 bases, and 11 bases lay outside the gene matches. This CDR3 spans 14 amino acids. From germline, CDR1 is SQVTM and CDR2 ANQGSEA. CDR3 DNA: TGCAGCGTTAAGGGACAGAATAGTCAAAATGAGCAGTTCTTC. It translates to CSVKGQNSQNEQFF.

In its sample, this clonotype was seen a few times. The V and J genes are TRBV29-1 and TRBJ2-1; D possibly matches TRBD1 or TRBD2 (7 bases each). Germline V CDR1 and CDR2: SQVTM, ANQGSEA. This CDR3 comprises 15 residues. Trimming cost V 7 bases and J 7 bases, with 23 bases left between them. The CDR3, as DNA: TGCAGCGCGGGGGGCTACAGGGGTTTGAGGAATGAGCAGTTCTTC. Translating gives CSAGGYRGLRNEQFF.

This clonotype was detected only a few times. The V call is TRBV29-1, the J call TRBJ2-1, with 10 bases matching TRBD1. V was clipped by 7 bases and J by 1 base; unmatched bases: 1. From germline, CDR1 is SQVTM and CDR2 ANQGSEA. This CDR3 region has 13 residues. CDR3: CSGDRGSYNEQFF. CDR3 coding DNA: TGCAGCGGGGACAGGGGATCCTACAATGAGCAGTTCTTC.

The V call is TRBV6-5, the J call TRBJ1-5; no clear D gene. The CDR3 is 12 amino acids. CDR1 and CDR2 (germline): MNHEY, SVGAGI. V was trimmed by 6 bases and J by 6 bases, leaving 9 bases between them. CDR3 bases: TGTGCCAGCAGCACCGGGATTCAGCCCCAGCATTTT. Its translation: CASSTGIQPQHF.

The sample holds a few counts of this clonotype. The genes are TRBV10-3 and TRBJ2-7; 7 bases align to TRBD1. The J segment lost 4 bases and the V segment lost 10 bases, leaving 13 bases of the junction unmatched. The V gene's germline CDR1 is ENHRY and CDR2 SYGVKD. CDR3 size: 14 residues. The CDR3 loop is CATLTGQERYEQYF. The CDR3, as DNA: TGTGCCACCCTCACCGGACAGGAGCGATACGAGCAGTACTTC.

This clonotype has a handful of counts. V is TRBV5-6 and J is TRBJ2-1, with D unclear. Germline V lookup: CDR1 SGHDT, CDR2 YYEEEE. V lost 4 bases and J lost 5, with 10 bases in between. The CDR3 totals 13 residues. The CDR3 here is CASSLTENNEQFF. Here the CDR3 DNA reads TGTGCCAGCAGCCTGACCGAGAACAATGAGCAGTTCTTC.

This clonotype was seen ten or more times. The chain employs TRBV20-1 and TRBJ2-1; TRBD2 matches 7 bases. Germline CDR1 reads DFQATT; CDR2 reads SNEGSKA (reference sequence). This CDR3 comprises 14 residues. V lost 5 bases and J lost 6; bases outside the gene matches: 10. Here the CDR3 DNA reads TGCAGTGCTCACGCGGGAGCAATTCTCAATGAGCAGTTCTTC. Its translation: CSAHAGAILNEQFF.

The J gene is TRBJ2-7, the V gene TRBV19; 9 nucleotides line up with TRBD1. After removal of 4 bases from V and 2 bases from J, the junction contained 6 bases not matched to a gene. Germline assignment: CDR1 LNHDA and CDR2 SQIVND (reference sequence). The CDR3 totals 15 residues. CDR3 in DNA: TGTGCCAGTAGTAGGGGACAGGGAGGCCCCTACGAGCAGTACTTC. This encodes CASSRGQGGPYEQYF.

This chain joins TRBV14 and TRBJ1-6; perhaps TRBD1 as D (5 bases). In germline, CDR1 is SGHDN, CDR2 FVKESK. V lost 0 bases to trimming and J lost 4 bases, with 19 bases between them. The CDR3 sequence is 19 residues long. The CDR3 spells CASSQELSGPGLYNSPLHF. CDR3 DNA sequence: TGTGCCAGCAGCCAAGAATTAAGTGGGCCGGGACTATATAATTCACCCCTCCACTTT.

This clonotype has a handful of counts. The rearrangement joins TRBV6-1 to TRBJ2-7; 7 bases match TRBD2. Germline CDR1 is MNHNS and CDR2 is SASEGT. With V trimmed by 5 bases and J by 5 bases, 12 bases remained unmatched. The CDR3 covers 15 residues. The CDR3 here is CASSPPAGVGNEQYF. Written as DNA, the CDR3 is TGTGCCAGCAGTCCACCGGCGGGAGTAGGCAACGAGCAGTACTTC.

The sample holds many counts of this clonotype. The chain employs TRBV29-1 and TRBJ2-7, with D possibly matching TRBD1 (6 bases). The CDR3 covers 13 residues. From germline, CDR1 is SQVTM and CDR2 ANQGSEA. Trimming took 4 bases from V and 2 from J, leaving 12 bases between them. The CDR3 DNA sequence: TGCAGCGTTGTGTGGACAGAGCCCTACGAGCAGTACTTC. Translating it yields CSVVWTEPYEQYF.

This clonotype was seen a handful of times. The chain links TRBV9 to TRBJ2-2; D may be TRBD1 (5 bases). V was pared by 3 bases and J by 0 bases, with 6 bases between. Germline lookup yields CDR1 SGDLS and CDR2 YYNGEE. There are 14 residues in the CDR3. CDR3 in DNA: TGTGCCAGCAGCGCGACAGCGAACACCGGGGAGCTGTTTTTT. Residues: CASSATANTGELFF. The entire variable domain, with the rest obtained from reference TRBV9 and TRBJ2-2, is as follows: DSGVTQTPKHLITATGQRVTLRCSPRSGDLSVYWYQQSLDQGLQFLIQYYNGEERAKGNILERFSAQQFPDLHSELNLSSLELGDSALYFCASSATANTGELFFGEGSRLTVL.

This chain joins TRBV5-1 and TRBJ2-7; tentative D call: TRBD1 (6 bases). This CDR3 has 15 residues. V gave up 0 bases and J gave up 5 bases, with 15 bases separating them. Per the germline V gene, CDR1 is SGHRS and CDR2 is YFSETQ. CDR3 bases: TGCGCCAGCAGCTTGGCGATGGGGCAGGGGAACGAGCAGTACTTC. This translates into CASSLAMGQGNEQYF.